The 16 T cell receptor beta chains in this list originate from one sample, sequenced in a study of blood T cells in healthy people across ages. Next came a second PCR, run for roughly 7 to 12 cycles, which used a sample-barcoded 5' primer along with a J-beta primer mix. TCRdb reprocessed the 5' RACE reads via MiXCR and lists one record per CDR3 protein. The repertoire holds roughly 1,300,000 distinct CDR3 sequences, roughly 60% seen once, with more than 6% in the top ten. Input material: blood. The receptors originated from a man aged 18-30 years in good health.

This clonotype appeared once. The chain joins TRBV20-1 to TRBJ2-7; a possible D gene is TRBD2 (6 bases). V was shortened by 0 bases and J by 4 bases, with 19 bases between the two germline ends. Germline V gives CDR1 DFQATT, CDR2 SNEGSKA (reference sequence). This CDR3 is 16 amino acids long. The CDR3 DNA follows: TGCAGTGCTAGAGAGGCCCGCGGGGAGATGGCTTACGAGCAGTACTTC. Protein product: CSAREARGEMAYEQYF.

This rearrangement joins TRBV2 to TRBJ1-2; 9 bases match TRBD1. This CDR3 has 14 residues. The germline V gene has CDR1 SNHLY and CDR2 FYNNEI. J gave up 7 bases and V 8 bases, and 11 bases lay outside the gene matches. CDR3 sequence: CASAWDRAITGYTF. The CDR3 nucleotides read TGTGCCAGCGCGTGGGACAGGGCAATAACTGGCTACACCTTC.

The CDR3 is CASSHVTGLGPAETQYF. The CDR3 nucleotides are TGTGCCAGCAGCCATGTCACGGGACTCGGCCCCGCGGAGACCCAGTACTTC. The chain combines TRBV4-2 with TRBJ2-5; D perhaps matches TRBD2 (6 bases). The germline CDR1 and CDR2 sequences are LGHNA and YNFKEQ. Trimming cost V 3 bases and J 5 bases, with 22 bases left between them. CDR3 length: 17 residues.

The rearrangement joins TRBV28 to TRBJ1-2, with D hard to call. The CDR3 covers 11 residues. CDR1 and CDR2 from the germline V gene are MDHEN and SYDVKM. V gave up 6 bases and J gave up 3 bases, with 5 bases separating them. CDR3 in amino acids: CASRSDYGYTF. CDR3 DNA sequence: TGTGCCAGCAGATCGGACTATGGCTACACCTTC.

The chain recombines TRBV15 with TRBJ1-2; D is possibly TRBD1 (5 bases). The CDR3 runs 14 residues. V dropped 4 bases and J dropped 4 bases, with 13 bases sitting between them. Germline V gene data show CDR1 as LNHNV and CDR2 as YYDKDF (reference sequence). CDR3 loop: CATSMLTDIYGYTF. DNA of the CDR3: TGTGCCACCAGCATGTTGACAGACATCTATGGCTACACCTTC.

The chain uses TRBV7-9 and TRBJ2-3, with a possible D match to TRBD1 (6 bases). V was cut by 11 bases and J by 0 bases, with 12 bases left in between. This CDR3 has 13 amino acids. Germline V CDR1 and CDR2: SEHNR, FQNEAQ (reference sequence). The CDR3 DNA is TGTGCCGGCGGACAGTATAGCACAGATACGCAGTATTTT. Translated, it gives CAGGQYSTDTQYF. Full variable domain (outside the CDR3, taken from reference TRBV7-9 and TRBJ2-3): DTGVSQNPRHKITKRGQNVTFRCDPISEHNRLYWYRQTLGQGPEFLTYFQNEAQLEKSRLLSDRFSAERPKGSFSTLEIQRTEQGDSAMYLCAGGQYSTDTQYFGPGTRLTVL.

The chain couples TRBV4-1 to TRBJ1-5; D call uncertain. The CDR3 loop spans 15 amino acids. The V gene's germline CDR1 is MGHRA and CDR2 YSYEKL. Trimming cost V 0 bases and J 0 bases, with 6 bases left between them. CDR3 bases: TGCGCCAGCAGCCAAGACGGCCTTAGCAATCAGCCCCAGCATTTT. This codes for CASSQDGLSNQPQHF.

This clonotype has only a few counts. The CDR3 DNA is TGCAGCGTTGGGGGACAGAGATACGAGCAGTACTTC. It is translated as CSVGGQRYEQYF. The chain links TRBV29-1 to TRBJ2-7; TRBD1 agrees at 7 bases. The CDR3 length is 12 residues. V lost 4 bases and J lost 4; bases outside the gene matches: 4. Germline assignment: CDR1 SQVTM and CDR2 ANQGSEA.

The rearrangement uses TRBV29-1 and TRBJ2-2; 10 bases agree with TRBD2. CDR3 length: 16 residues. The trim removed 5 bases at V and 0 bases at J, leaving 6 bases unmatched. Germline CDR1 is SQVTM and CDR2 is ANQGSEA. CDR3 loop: CSVRIAGGPNTGELFF. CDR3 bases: TGCAGCGTTAGAATAGCGGGGGGCCCGAACACCGGGGAGCTGTTTTTT.

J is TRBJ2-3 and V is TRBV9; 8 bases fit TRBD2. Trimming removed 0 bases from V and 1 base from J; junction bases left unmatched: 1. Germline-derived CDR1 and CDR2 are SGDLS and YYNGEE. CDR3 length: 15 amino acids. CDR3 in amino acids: CASSVASGRTDTQYF. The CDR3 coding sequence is TGTGCCAGCAGCGTAGCTAGCGGGCGCACAGATACGCAGTATTTT.

CDR3 DNA sequence: TGTGCCAGCAGTGCACGGACTGGTTTCACAGATACGCAGTATTTT. Amino acid sequence: CASSARTGFTDTQYF. The chain recombines TRBV6-1 with TRBJ2-3; perhaps TRBD2 as D (5 bases). The germline V gene encodes CDR1 MNHNS and CDR2 SASEGT. V was shortened by 4 bases and J by 2 bases, with 13 bases between the two germline ends. The CDR3 length is 15 residues.

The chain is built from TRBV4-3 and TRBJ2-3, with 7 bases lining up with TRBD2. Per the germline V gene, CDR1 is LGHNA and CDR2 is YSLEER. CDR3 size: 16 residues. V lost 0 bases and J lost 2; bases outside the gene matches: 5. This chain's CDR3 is CASSQDTSGATDTQYF. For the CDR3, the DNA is TGCGCCAGCAGCCAAGACACCAGCGGGGCCACAGATACGCAGTATTTT.

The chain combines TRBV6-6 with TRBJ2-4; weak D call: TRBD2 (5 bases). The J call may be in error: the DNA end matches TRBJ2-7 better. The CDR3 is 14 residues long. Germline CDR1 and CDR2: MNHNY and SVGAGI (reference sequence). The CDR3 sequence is CASSTDWSSYEQYF. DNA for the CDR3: TGTGCCAGCAGTACGGACTGGAGCTCCTACGAGCAGTACTTC.

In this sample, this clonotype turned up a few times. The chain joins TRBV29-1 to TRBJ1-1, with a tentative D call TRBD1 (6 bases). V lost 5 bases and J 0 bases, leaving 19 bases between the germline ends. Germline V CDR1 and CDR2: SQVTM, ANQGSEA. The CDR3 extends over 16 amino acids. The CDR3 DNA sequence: TGCAGCGTTACTTTATCTGGGGGGCGAATGAACACTGAAGCTTTCTTT. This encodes CSVTLSGGRMNTEAFF.

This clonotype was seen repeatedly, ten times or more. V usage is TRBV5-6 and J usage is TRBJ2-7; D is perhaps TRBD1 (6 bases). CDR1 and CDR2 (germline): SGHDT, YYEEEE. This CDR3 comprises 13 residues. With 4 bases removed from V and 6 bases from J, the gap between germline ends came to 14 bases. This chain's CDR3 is CASSPTGMGEQYF. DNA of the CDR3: TGTGCCAGCAGCCCCACAGGGATGGGCGAGCAGTACTTC.

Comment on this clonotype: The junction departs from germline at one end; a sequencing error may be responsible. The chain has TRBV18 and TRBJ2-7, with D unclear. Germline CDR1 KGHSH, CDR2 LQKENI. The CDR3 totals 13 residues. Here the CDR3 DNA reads TGTGCCAGCGCACCACGCCACGTCTACGAGCAGTACTTC. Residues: CASAPRHVYEQYF.